This T cell receptor (beta chain) was identified in a study of T cell responses to AZD1222 COVID-19 vaccine. CDR1 and CDR2 (germline): LGHDT, YNNKEL (reference sequence). J lost 5 bases, V lost 5 bases, and 10 bases had no gene match. The CDR3 runs 15 residues. The table came from immunoSEQ multiplex PCR; TCRdb's copy has only in-frame clones and leaves some out. The sample records about 140,000 clones, approximately 95% being singletons. The chain has TRBV3-1 (or the pseudogene TRBV3-2) and TRBJ2-7; 9 positions match TRBD2. The sequences come from peripheral blood, collected on day 0 of MenACWY control vaccination. This TCR was recovered from an adult in good health. CDR3 in DNA: TGTGCCAGCAGCAATAGCGGGAGTATAGGCCACGAGCAGTACTTC. Translation: CASSNSGSIGHEQYF.